The rows below give T cell receptor beta chains drawn from one sample of a study of regulatory T cells in long-lasting Graves disease. TCRdb reanalysed the multiplex PCR reads using MiXCR and keeps one entry per CDR3 protein. The sample holds roughly 430,000 distinct CDR3 sequences; about 21% are singletons and the top ten take around an eighth. Specimen: peripheral blood mononuclear cells (PBMCs), collected when the disease was refractory, from a patient treated with antithyroid drugs. The receptor set was obtained from a female donor with Graves disease. Each CDR3 is given with its conserved first and last residue. D genes are given only for firm matches. Expanded clones get a size class; other rows say once, few or many, or leave the size out.

clone_size | j_call | d_call | v_call | cdr3_nt | cdr3_aa
few | TRBJ2-2 | TRBD1 | TRBV27 | TGTGCCAGCAGTTTATGGTCAACAGGGGGCGCGACCGGGGAGCTGTTTTTT | CASSLWSTGGATGELFF
. | TRBJ2-4 | . | TRBV20-1 | TGCAGTGCTAGAGACACAAGCCTAGCCAAAAACATTCAGTACTTC | CSARDTSLAKNIQYF
many | TRBJ1-1 | . | TRBV30 | TGTGCCTGGAGTCTAAGGGGGAACACTGAAGCTTTCTTT | CAWSLRGNTEAFF
. | TRBJ1-2 | TRBD1 | TRBV30 | TGTGCCCGGAGTGGACAGGTTAACTATGGCTACACCTTC | CARSGQVNYGYTF
many | TRBJ1-1 | . | TRBV6-5 | TGTGCCAGCAGTTACACTGGGGGTATGAGCACTGAAGCTTTCTTT | CASSYTGGMSTEAFF
. | TRBJ2-1 | . | TRBV15 | TGTGCCACCAGCAGAGATTTCGAGGATGGGCAGTTCTTC | CATSRDFEDGQFF
. | TRBJ1-1 | . | TRBV4-2 | TGTGCCAGCAGCCACGGACAGACGGCGGCTATGAACACTGAAGCTTTCTTT | CASSHGQTAAMNTEAFF
few | TRBJ1-1 | TRBD1 | TRBV13 | TGTGCCAGCAGCTCGGGACAGAAAATGTTGAACACTGAAGCTTTCTTT | CASSSGQKMLNTEAFF
. | TRBJ2-3 | . | TRBV20-1 | TGCAGTGCCACCTCCGGCGGTCTCACAGATACGCAGTATTTT | CSATSGGLTDTQYF
many | TRBJ2-7 | TRBD1 | TRBV28 | TGTGCCAGCAGTCAAAGGGACAGGGGGTGGGAGCAGTACTTC | CASSQRDRGWEQYF
many | TRBJ1-2 | TRBD1 | TRBV27 | TGTGCCAGCAAGCAGTTCGACAGGGGCGATGGCTACACCTTC | CASKQFDRGDGYTF
. | TRBJ1-2 | . | TRBV10-3 | TGTGCCATCAGAGCGTTGAATTGGGACTATGGCTACACCTTC | CAIRALNWDYGYTF
. | TRBJ2-3 | . | TRBV5-1 | TGCGCCAGCAGCCACCGACAAGACCCCACAGATACGCAGTATTTT | CASSHRQDPTDTQYF
once | TRBJ2-1 | . | TRBV2 | TGTGCCAGCCGAAACTCGGGATCCTACAATGAGCAGTTCTTC | CASRNSGSYNEQFF
. | TRBJ2-1 | . | TRBV28 | TGTGCCAGCAGTATCCGGACCCGGCCGGGTGATTTCTTC | CASSIRTRPGDFF